Described below is a single TCR beta chain sequence and its context. Its matching antigen is unknown. This may stem from a read error, because a much larger clone lies one nucleotide away. MiXCR was run by TCRdb on the PCR reads, yielding one entry per CDR3 protein. The table lists around 470,000 distinct CDR3 sequences, roughly 23% of them singletons. Investigators produced naive CD8 libraries from approximately 20,000 to 1,000,000 sorted cells, drawing on 10%, 30% or 50% RNA. The sample belongs to a study of molecular identifiers for immune sequencing clone quantification. Findings of the study overall: The share of molecules held by clones above 20 RNA copies was over 99% in effector cells and under 1% in naive cells. Detecting spiked Jurkat TCR RNA from one cell among about a million naive cells was reportedly possible.

Germline CDR1 reads LGHDT; CDR2 reads YNNKEL (reference sequence). This CDR3 is built from 12 residues. Sequenced sample: naive CD8+ T cells from blood, with Jurkat cell RNA spiked in. Subset indicated: FACS-sorted CD8+CD4-CCR7+CD45RA+ naive T cells. The rearrangement joins TRBV3-1 to TRBJ2-7; possibly TRBD1 for D (5 bases). The TCR was taken from a human donor in good health. Some libraries in this study had Jurkat cell RNA spiked in. CDR3 amino acids: CASSQEGHERYF. CDR3 nucleotides: TGTGCCAGCAGCCAAGAAGGACACGAGCGGTACTTC.